Sequencing of this TCR beta chain was carried out in a study of blood T cell repertoires in COVID-19. About the study: Samples of COVID-19 (acute and convalescent) were obtained from the United States, Italy and Spain. T cells, B-cell-depleted T cells, or PBMCs supplied cDNA or gDNA.

V was shortened by 4 bases and J by 5 bases, with 19 bases between the two germline ends. CDR3 length equals 16 residues. CDR1 and CDR2 from the germline V gene are SGHKS and YYEKEE (reference sequence). Authors' analysis steps: Estimation of nucleated cell counts relied on the amplification of reference gene primers. Some clones are missing from TCRdb's copy, which holds only in-frame ones; the method was immunoSEQ multiplex PCR. V and J calls and clone size are copied from that table; D and trimming were computed from the DNA. The data show about 200,000 clones, 76% seen once. Participants, about 18 to 100 years old, spanned about two dozen US areas.

What was sequenced was PBMCs or T cells enriched from blood (not recorded which). The source is a woman between 50 and 59 years old with acute COVID-19. The chain uses TRBV5-5 and TRBJ1-5, with a tentative D call TRBD1 (5 bases). CDR3 amino acids: CASSGANWGPDQPQHF. The CDR3 nucleotides read TGTGCCAGCAGCGGCGCGAATTGGGGCCCAGATCAGCCCCAGCATTTT.